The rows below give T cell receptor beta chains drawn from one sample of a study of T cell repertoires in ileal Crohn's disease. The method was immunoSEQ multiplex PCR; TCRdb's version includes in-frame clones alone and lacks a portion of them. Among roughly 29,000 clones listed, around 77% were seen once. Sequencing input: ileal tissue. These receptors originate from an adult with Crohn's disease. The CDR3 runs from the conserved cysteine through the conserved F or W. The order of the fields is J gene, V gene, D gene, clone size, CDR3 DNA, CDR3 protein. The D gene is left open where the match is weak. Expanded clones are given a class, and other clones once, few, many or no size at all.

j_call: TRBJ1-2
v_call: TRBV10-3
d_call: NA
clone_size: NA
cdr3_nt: TGTGCCATCAGTGGGGCGGGGAACTATGGCTACACCTTC
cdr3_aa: CAISGAGNYGYTF

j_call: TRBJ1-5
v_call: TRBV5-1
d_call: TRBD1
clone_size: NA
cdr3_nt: TGCGCCAGCAGCCCCAGAACTCGACAGGGGTATAGCAATCAGCCCCAGCATTTT
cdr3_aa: CASSPRTRQGYSNQPQHF

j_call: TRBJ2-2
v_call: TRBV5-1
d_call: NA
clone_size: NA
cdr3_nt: TGCGCCAGCAGCTTGTTGGCAGGGTACACCGGGGAGCTGTTTTTT
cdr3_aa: CASSLLAGYTGELFF

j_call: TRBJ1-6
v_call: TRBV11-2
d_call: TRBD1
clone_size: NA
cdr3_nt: TGTGCCAGCAGTCCGACAGGGGGGAGCTCCTATAATTCACCCCTCCACTTT
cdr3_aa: CASSPTGGSSYNSPLHF

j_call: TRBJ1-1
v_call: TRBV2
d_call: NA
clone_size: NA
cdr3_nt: TGTGCCAGCAAATGGGAGAGGACTGAAGCTTTCTTT
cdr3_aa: CASKWERTEAFF

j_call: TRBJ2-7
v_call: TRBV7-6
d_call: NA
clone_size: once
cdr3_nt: TGTGCCAGCAGACCAGTCTCAGGTAAATCAGACGAGCAGTACTTC
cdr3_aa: CASRPVSGKSDEQYF

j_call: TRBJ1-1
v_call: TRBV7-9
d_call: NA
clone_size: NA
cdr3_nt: TGTGCCAGCAGCCCGGAGTGGGGGAGGACTGAAGCTTTCTTT
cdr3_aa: CASSPEWGRTEAFF

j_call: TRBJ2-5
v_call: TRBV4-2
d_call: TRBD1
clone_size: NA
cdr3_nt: TGTGCCAGCAGCCAAGATGCAGGGGGCGTGGAGACCCAGTACTTC
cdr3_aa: CASSQDAGGVETQYF

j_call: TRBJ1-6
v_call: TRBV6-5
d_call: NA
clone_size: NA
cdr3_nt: TGTGCCAGCACCAACAGGGTTTATAATTCACCCCTCCACTTT
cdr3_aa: CASTNRVYNSPLHF

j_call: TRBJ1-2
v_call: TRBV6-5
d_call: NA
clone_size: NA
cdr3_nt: TGTGCCAGCAGAGAGGGGGTAGGGGGCTACACCTTC
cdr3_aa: CASREGVGGYTF

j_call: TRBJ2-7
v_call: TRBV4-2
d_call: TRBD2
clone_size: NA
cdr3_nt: TGTGCCAGCAGCCAAGGATGGACTAGCGGGAGGAGTAGCGCGGCCGAGCAGTACTTC
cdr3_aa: CASSQGWTSGRSSAAEQYF

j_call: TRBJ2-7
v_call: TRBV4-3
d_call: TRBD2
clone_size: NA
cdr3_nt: TGCGCCAGCAGCCAAGAACCTAGCGGGACTTACGAGCAGTACTTC
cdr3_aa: CASSQEPSGTYEQYF

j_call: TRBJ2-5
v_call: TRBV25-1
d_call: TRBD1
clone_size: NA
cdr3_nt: TGTGCCAGCAGTGTTATGACAGGGGCGCGGGAGACCCAGTACTTC
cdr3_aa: CASSVMTGARETQYF

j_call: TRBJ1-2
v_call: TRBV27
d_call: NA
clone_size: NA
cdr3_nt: TGTGCCAGCAGTCCCGTGGACAGATTAAACTATGGCTACACCTTC
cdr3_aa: CASSPVDRLNYGYTF

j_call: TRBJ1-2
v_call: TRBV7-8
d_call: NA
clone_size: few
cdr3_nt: TGTGCCAGCAGCCCCGGGACACGCACTTATGGCTACACCTTC
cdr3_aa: CASSPGTRTYGYTF

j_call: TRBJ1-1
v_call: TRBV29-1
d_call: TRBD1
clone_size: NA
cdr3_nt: TGCAGCGTCCGACAGGGTCAGGCCACTGAAGCTTTCTTT
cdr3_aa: CSVRQGQATEAFF

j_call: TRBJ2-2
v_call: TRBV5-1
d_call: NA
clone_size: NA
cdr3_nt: TGCGCCAGCAGCACCGACATTACCGGGGAGCTGTTTTTT
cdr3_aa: CASSTDITGELFF

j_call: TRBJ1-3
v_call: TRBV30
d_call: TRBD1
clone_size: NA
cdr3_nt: TGTGCCTGGGACGTGGGACAGCCCGGGGGAAACACCATATATTTT
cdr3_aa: CAWDVGQPGGNTIYF

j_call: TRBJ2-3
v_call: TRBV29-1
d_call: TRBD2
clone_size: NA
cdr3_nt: TGCAGCGTTGAACGAGCGGGGGCTAGCACAGATACGCAGTATTTT
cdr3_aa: CSVERAGASTDTQYF

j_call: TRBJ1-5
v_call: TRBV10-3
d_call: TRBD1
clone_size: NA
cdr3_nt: TGTGCCACCGGGACAGGGGATCTCAATCAGCCCCAGCATTTT
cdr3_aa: CATGTGDLNQPQHF

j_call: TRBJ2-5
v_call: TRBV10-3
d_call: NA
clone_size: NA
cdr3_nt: TGTGCCATCGCAGGGTCGGAGGGTCGGGAGCAGTACTTC
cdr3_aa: CAIAGSEGREQYF

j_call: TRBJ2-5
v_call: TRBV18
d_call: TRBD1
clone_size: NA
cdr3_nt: TGTGCCAGCTCACCCACCGGGACAGGGACGGAGACCCAGTACTTC
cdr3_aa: CASSPTGTGTETQYF